Listed here is a single T cell receptor (beta chain). Researchers ran the PCR with 60 Vbeta and 13 Jbeta primers. Libraries were prepared by immunoSEQ multiplex PCR; TCRdb keeps only in-frame clonotypes and omits some of them. The sample includes some 96,000 clones, about 75% of them seen just once. The CDR3 runs 14 residues. With 4 bases clipped from V and 5 bases from J, the junction kept 7 bases outside the gene matches. Germline V lookup: CDR1 MNHEY, CDR2 SMNVEV (reference sequence). The data originate from a study of cytomegalovirus exposure and HLA in healthy donors. Sequencing was carried out using PBMCs. The receptor was derived from a man between 40 and 49 years old in good health and CMV-seropositive. The chain couples TRBV27 to TRBJ1-2, with 7 bases matching TRBD1. CDR3 bases: TGTGCCAGCAGTTCCCCTCGACAGGGTTATGGCTACACCTTC. The encoded protein is CASSSPRQGYGYTF.